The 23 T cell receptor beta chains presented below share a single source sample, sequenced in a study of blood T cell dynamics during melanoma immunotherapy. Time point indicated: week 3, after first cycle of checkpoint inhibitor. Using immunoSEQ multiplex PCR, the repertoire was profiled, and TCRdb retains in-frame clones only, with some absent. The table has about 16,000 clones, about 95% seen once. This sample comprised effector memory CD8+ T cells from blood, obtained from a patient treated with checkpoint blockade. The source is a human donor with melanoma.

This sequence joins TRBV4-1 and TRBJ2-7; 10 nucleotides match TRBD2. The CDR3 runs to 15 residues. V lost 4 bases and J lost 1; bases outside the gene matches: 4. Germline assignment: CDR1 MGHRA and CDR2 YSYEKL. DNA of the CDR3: TGCGCCAGCAGCCTGGGGACTAGCGCATCCTACGAGCAGTACTTC. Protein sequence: CASSLGTSASYEQYF.

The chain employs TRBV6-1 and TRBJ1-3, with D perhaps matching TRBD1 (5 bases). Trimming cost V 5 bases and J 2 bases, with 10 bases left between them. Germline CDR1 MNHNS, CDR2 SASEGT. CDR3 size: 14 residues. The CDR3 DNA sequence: TGTGCCAGCAGTCCCTGGGGCGCTGGAAACACCATATATTTT. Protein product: CASSPWGAGNTIYF.

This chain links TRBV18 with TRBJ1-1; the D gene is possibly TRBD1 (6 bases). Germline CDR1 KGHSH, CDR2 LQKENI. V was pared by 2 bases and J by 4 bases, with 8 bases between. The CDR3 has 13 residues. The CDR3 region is CASSPGGTTEAFF. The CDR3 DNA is TGTGCCAGCTCACCAGGGGGCACCACTGAAGCTTTCTTT.

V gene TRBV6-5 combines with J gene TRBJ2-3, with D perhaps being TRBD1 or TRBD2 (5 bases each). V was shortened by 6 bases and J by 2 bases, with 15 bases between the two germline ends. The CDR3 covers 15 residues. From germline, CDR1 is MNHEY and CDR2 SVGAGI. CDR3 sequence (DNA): TGTGCCAGCAGGGTGTGGGACCGAAACACAGATACGCAGTATTTT. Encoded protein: CASRVWDRNTDTQYF.

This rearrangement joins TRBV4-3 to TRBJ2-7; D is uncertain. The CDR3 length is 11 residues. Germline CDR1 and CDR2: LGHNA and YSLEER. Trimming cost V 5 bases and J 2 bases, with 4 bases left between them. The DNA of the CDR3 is TGCGCCAGCAGCAACACCTACGAGCAGTACTTC. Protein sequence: CASSNTYEQYF.

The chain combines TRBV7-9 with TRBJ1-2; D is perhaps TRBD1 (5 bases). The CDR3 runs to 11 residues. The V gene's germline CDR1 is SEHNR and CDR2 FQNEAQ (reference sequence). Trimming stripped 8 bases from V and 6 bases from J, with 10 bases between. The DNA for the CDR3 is TGTGCCAGCTTAGGGGCGGATGGCTACACCTTC. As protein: CASLGADGYTF.

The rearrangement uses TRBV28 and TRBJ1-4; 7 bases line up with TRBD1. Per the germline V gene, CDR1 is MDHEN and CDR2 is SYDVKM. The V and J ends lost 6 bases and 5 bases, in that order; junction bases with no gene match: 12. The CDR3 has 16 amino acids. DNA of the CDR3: TGTGCCAGCAGAGCCGTAGGGCAGGGGGAAAATGAAAAACTGTTTTTT. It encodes CASRAVGQGENEKLFF.

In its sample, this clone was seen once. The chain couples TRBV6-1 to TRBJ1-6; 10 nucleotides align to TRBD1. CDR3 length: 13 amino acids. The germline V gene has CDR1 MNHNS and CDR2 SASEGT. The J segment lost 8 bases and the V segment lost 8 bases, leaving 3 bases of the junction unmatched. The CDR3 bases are TGTGCCAGCGGGGACAGGGGCGATTCACCCCTCCACTTT. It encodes CASGDRGDSPLHF.

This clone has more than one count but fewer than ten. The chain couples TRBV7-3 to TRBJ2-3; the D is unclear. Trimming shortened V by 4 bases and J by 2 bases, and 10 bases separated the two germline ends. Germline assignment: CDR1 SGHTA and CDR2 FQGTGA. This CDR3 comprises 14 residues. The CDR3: CASSSIGPTDTQYF. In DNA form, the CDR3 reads TGTGCCAGCAGCTCCATAGGACCCACAGATACGCAGTATTTT.

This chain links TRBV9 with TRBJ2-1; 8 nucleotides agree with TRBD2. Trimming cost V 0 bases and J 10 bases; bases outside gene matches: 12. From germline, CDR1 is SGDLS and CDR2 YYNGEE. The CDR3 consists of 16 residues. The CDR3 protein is CASSVGGLVLINEQFF. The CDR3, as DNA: TGTGCCAGCAGCGTAGGGGGACTAGTTTTGATAAACGAGCAGTTCTTC. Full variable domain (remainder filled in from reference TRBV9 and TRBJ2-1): DSGVTQTPKHLITATGQRVTLRCSPRSGDLSVYWYQQSLDQGLQFLIQYYNGEERAKGNILERFSAQQFPDLHSELNLSSLELGDSALYFCASSVGGLVLINEQFFGPGTRLTVL.

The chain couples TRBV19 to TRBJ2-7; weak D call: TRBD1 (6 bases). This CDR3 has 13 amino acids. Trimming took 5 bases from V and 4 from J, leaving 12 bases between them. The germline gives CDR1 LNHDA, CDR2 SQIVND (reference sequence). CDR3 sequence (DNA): TGTGCCAGTAGTCCGCGACAGGAGTACGAGCAGTACTTC. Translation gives CASSPRQEYEQYF. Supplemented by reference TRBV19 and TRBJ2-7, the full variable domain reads DGGITQSPKYLFRKEGQNVTLSCEQNLNHDAMYWYRQDPGQGLRLIYYSQIVNDFQKGDIAEGYSVSREKKESFPLTVTSAQKNPTAFYLCASSPRQEYEQYFGPGTRLTVT.

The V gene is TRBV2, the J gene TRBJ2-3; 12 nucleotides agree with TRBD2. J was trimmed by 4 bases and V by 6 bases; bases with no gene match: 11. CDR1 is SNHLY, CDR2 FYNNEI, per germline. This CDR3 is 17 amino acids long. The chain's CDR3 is CASRASSGRGPADTQYF. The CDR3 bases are TGTGCCAGCAGAGCCTCTAGCGGGAGGGGGCCCGCAGATACGCAGTATTTT.

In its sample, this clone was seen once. In nucleotides, the CDR3 is TGTGCCAGCAGCCCAGGGGGCACCTCTGGAAACACCATATATTTT. Amino acids: CASSPGGTSGNTIYF. The chain uses TRBV7-3 and TRBJ1-3; the match to TRBD1 covers 8 bases. Germline CDR1 is SGHTA and CDR2 is FQGTGA. This CDR3 region has 15 residues. V trimming: 5 bases; J trimming: 0 bases; junction bases outside the gene matches: 3.

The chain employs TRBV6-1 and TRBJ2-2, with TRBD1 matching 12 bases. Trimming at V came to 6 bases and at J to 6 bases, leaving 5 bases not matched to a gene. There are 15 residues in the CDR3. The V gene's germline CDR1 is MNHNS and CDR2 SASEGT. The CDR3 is CASSSGTGGSGELFF. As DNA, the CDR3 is TGTGCCAGCAGCTCCGGGACAGGGGGCTCCGGGGAGCTGTTTTTT.

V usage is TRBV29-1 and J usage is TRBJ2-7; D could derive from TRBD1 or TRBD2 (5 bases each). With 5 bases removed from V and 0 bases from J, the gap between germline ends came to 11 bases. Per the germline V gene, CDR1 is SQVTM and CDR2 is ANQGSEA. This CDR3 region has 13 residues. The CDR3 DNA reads TGCAGCGTTTTGAAGGGGAGCTCCTACGAGCAGTACTTC. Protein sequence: CSVLKGSSYEQYF.

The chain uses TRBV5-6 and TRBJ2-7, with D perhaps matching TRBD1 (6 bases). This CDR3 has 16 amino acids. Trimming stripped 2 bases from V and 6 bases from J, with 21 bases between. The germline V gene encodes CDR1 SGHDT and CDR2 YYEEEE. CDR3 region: CASSFLAGGVAGEQYF. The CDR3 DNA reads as TGTGCCAGCAGCTTCCTTGCTGGGGGCGTGGCAGGCGAGCAGTACTTC. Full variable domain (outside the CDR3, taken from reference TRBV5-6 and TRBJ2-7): DAGVTQSPTHLIKTRGQQVTLRCSPKSGHDTVSWYQQALGQGPQFIFQYYEEEERQRGNFPDRFSGHQFPNYSSELNVNALLLGDSALYLCASSFLAGGVAGEQYFGPGTRLTVT.

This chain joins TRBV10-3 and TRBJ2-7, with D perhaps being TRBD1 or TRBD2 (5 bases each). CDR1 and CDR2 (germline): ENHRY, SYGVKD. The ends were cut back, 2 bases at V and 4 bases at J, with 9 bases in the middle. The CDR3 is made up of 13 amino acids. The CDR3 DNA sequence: TGTGCCATCAGTGAGGCGAGGGGTTACGAGCAGTACTTC. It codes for CAISEARGYEQYF.

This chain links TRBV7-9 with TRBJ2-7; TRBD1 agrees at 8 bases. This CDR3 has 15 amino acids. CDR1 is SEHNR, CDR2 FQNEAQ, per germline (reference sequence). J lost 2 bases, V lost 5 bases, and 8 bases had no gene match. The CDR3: CASSPRQGTPYEQYF. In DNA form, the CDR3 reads TGTGCCAGCAGCCCTCGACAGGGGACTCCCTACGAGCAGTACTTC.

The CDR3 nucleotides read TGTGCCAGCAGTTCGACAGGGTTCCCTGAAGCTTTCTTT. This codes for CASSSTGFPEAFF. The chain carries TRBV7-9 and TRBJ1-1; 7 bases are shared with TRBD1. Germline CDR1 and CDR2: SEHNR and FQNEAQ (reference sequence). The CDR3 extends over 13 amino acids. Losses at the gene ends were 6 bases for V and 6 bases for J; bases not matched to a gene: 7.

In DNA, the CDR3 is TGTGCCACCAGCAGAGACCCGGCGTACAATGAGCAGTTCTTC. Protein product: CATSRDPAYNEQFF. The chain joins TRBV15 to TRBJ2-1; unclear D gene. This CDR3 region has 14 residues. From germline, CDR1 is LNHNV and CDR2 YYDKDF (reference sequence). V gave up 0 bases and J gave up 4 bases, with 7 bases separating them.

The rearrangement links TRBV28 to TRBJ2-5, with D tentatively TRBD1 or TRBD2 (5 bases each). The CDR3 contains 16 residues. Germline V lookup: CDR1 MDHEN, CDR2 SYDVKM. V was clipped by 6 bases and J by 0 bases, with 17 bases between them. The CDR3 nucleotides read TGTGCCAGCAGAGCACTCCGGGACGGACACCAAGAGACCCAGTACTTC. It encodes CASRALRDGHQETQYF.

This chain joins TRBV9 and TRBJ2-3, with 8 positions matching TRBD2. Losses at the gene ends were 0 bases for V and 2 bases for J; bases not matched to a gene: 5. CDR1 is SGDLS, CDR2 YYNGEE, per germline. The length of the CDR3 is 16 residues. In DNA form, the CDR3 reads TGTGCCAGCAGCGTAGTTACGGGAGGGCCCACAGATACGCAGTATTTT. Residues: CASSVVTGGPTDTQYF.

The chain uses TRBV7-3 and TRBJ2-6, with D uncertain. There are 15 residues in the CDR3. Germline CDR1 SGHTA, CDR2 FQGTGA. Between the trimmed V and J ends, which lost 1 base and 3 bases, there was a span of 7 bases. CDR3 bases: TGTGCCAGCAGCTTAAGTCCTAGTGGGGCCAACGTCCTGACTTTC. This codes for CASSLSPSGANVLTF.